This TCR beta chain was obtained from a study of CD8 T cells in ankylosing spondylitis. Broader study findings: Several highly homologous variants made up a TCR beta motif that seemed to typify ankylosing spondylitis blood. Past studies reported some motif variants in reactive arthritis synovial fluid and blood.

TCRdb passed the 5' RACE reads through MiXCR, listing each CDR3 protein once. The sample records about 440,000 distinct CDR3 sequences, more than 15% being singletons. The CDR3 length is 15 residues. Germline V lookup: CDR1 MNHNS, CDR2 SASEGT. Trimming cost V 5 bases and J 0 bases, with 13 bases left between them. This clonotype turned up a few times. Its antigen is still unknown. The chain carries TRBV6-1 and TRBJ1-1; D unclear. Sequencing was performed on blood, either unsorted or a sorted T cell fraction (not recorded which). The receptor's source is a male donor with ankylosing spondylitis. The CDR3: CASSNRAYMNTEAFF. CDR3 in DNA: TGTGCCAGCAGTAATAGGGCTTACATGAACACTGAAGCTTTCTTT.